A selection of T cell receptor beta chains follows, all from one sample in a study of shared clonotypes between healthy human individuals. Here immunoSEQ multiplex PCR was the method, and the copy in TCRdb shows in-frame clones only, minus some. In the table there are 2 million to 2.5 million clones, over 85% of which are singletons. Sequences were obtained from naive CD4+ T cells from PBMCs. The receptors were gathered from a young man in good health. Some clones in this sample may be carry-over from other donors' samples. Both conserved end residues are part of each CDR3. D genes are given only for firm matches. Some rows have no size entry. The others give once, few or many, or a class for an expanded clone.

cdr3_aa: CASSMTGDRGYTF; cdr3_nt: TGCGCCAGCAGCATGACAGGGGATCGTGGCTACACCTTC; v_call: TRBV5-1; j_call: TRBJ1-2; clone_size: .; d_call: TRBD1
cdr3_aa: CASSPGGKGYGYTF; cdr3_nt: TGTGCCAGCAGTCCAGGGGGCAAAGGCTATGGCTACACCTTC; v_call: TRBV28; j_call: TRBJ1-2; clone_size: .; d_call: TRBD1
cdr3_aa: CASSLVGGGSYEQYF; cdr3_nt: TGTGCCAGCAGTTTAGTAGGTGGGGGTTCCTACGAGCAGTACTTC; v_call: TRBV27; j_call: TRBJ2-7; clone_size: .; d_call: .
cdr3_aa: CAISELGETQYF; cdr3_nt: TGTGCCATCAGTGAGTTGGGAGAGACCCAGTACTTC; v_call: TRBV10-3; j_call: TRBJ2-5; clone_size: .; d_call: .
cdr3_aa: CASSVVGSGRIRSYEQYF; cdr3_nt: TGTGCCAGCAGCGTAGTAGGTAGCGGTCGGATCCGCTCCTACGAGCAGTACTTC; v_call: TRBV9; j_call: TRBJ2-7; clone_size: .; d_call: .
cdr3_aa: CSALLGGPNTYGYTF; cdr3_nt: TGCAGCGCCCTCCTCGGGGGCCCTAACACCTATGGCTACACCTTC; v_call: TRBV29-1; j_call: TRBJ1-2; clone_size: .; d_call: .
cdr3_aa: CASSLGGTRETQYF; cdr3_nt: TGTGCCAGCAGCTTGGGTGGGACAAGAGAGACCCAGTACTTC; v_call: TRBV5-4; j_call: TRBJ2-5; clone_size: .; d_call: .
cdr3_aa: CASSLSILAGLFF; cdr3_nt: TGTGCCAGCAGTTTATCAATTCTAGCGGGGCTGTTTTTT; v_call: TRBV27; j_call: TRBJ2-2; clone_size: .; d_call: TRBD2
cdr3_aa: CATQGVESNTEAFF; cdr3_nt: TGTGCCACACAGGGCGTGGAGTCGAACACTGAAGCTTTCTTT; v_call: TRBV2; j_call: TRBJ1-1; clone_size: few; d_call: .
cdr3_aa: CASTNPPQGAWAEAFF; cdr3_nt: TGTGCCAGCACCAATCCCCCACAGGGGGCATGGGCTGAAGCTTTCTTT; v_call: TRBV28; j_call: TRBJ1-1; clone_size: .; d_call: TRBD1
cdr3_aa: CASSPEGHRFYGYTF; cdr3_nt: TGTGCCAGCAGCCCAGAGGGACACAGGTTCTATGGCTACACCTTC; v_call: TRBV14; j_call: TRBJ1-2; clone_size: .; d_call: .
cdr3_aa: CASIWDRALEKLFF; cdr3_nt: TGTGCCAGCATATGGGACAGGGCACTTGAAAAACTGTTTTTT; v_call: TRBV6-5; j_call: TRBJ1-4; clone_size: once; d_call: TRBD1
cdr3_aa: CASSESGTGVYEQYF; cdr3_nt: TGTGCCAGCAGTGAATCCGGGACAGGGGTCTACGAGCAGTACTTC; v_call: TRBV2; j_call: TRBJ2-7; clone_size: .; d_call: TRBD1
cdr3_aa: CASSRDRGLGIQYF; cdr3_nt: TGTGCCAGCAGCCGCGACAGGGGGCTCGGCATTCAGTACTTC; v_call: TRBV27; j_call: TRBJ2-4; clone_size: once; d_call: TRBD1
cdr3_aa: CASSQSDTTSGNTIYF; cdr3_nt: TGCGCCAGCAGCCAATCGGACACCACCTCTGGAAACACCATATATTTT; v_call: TRBV4-1; j_call: TRBJ1-3; clone_size: .; d_call: .
cdr3_aa: CSVQGQGNQPQHF; cdr3_nt: TGCAGCGTTCAGGGGCAGGGAAATCAGCCCCAGCATTTT; v_call: TRBV29-1; j_call: TRBJ1-5; clone_size: .; d_call: .
cdr3_aa: CAWATGMGDYGYTF; cdr3_nt: TGTGCCTGGGCGACAGGGATGGGTGACTATGGCTACACCTTC; v_call: TRBV30; j_call: TRBJ1-2; clone_size: .; d_call: TRBD1
cdr3_aa: CASSFTGAGELFF; cdr3_nt: TGCGCCAGCAGCTTTACAGGGGCCGGGGAGCTGTTTTTT; v_call: TRBV5-1; j_call: TRBJ2-2; clone_size: few; d_call: TRBD1
cdr3_aa: CASSPVGHGELFF; cdr3_nt: TGTGCCAGCAGCCCTGTAGGGCACGGGGAGCTGTTTTTT; v_call: TRBV6-6; j_call: TRBJ2-2; clone_size: .; d_call: .
cdr3_aa: CASSPQPGTGRMVNTEAFF; cdr3_nt: TGTGCCAGCAGCCCGCAACCCGGGACAGGCCGAATGGTGAACACTGAAGCTTTCTTT; v_call: TRBV7-9; j_call: TRBJ1-1; clone_size: once; d_call: TRBD1
cdr3_aa: CASTPTVAGNTIYF; cdr3_nt: TGTGCCAGCACCCCGACGGTCGCTGGAAACACCATATATTTT; v_call: TRBV28; j_call: TRBJ1-3; clone_size: .; d_call: .
cdr3_aa: CASSWTSGTYEQYF; cdr3_nt: TGTGCCAGCAGCTGGACTAGCGGGACCTACGAGCAGTACTTC; v_call: TRBV11-2; j_call: TRBJ2-7; clone_size: .; d_call: TRBD2
cdr3_aa: CASLRRGDEQYF; cdr3_nt: TGTGCCAGCTTACGTCGTGGGGACGAGCAGTACTTC; v_call: TRBV28; j_call: TRBJ2-7; clone_size: .; d_call: .
cdr3_aa: CASSPSGDSQPQHF; cdr3_nt: TGCGCCAGCAGTCCTAGCGGTGACTCTCAGCCCCAGCATTTT; v_call: TRBV10-2; j_call: TRBJ1-5; clone_size: .; d_call: .
cdr3_aa: CASSLGGNTIYF; cdr3_nt: TGCGCCAGCAGCTTGGGAGGAAACACCATATATTTT; v_call: TRBV5-1; j_call: TRBJ1-3; clone_size: few; d_call: .
cdr3_aa: CASSYYLSRWGNTEAFF; cdr3_nt: TGTGCCAGCAGCTATTACTTATCCCGATGGGGGAACACTGAAGCTTTCTTT; v_call: TRBV7-9; j_call: TRBJ1-1; clone_size: .; d_call: .
cdr3_aa: CASSLSQGSPLHF; cdr3_nt: TGTGCCAGCAGCTTATCACAAGGCTCACCCCTCCACTTT; v_call: TRBV7-3; j_call: TRBJ1-6; clone_size: .; d_call: .
cdr3_aa: CASSGTTGNAWGTGELFF; cdr3_nt: TGTGCCAGCAGTGGGACGACAGGAAACGCGTGGGGCACCGGGGAGCTGTTTTTT; v_call: TRBV25-1; j_call: TRBJ2-2; clone_size: .; d_call: .
cdr3_aa: CASSLVLAGGREQYF; cdr3_nt: TGTGCCAGCAGCTTAGTGCTAGCGGGAGGACGGGAGCAGTACTTC; v_call: TRBV7-2; j_call: TRBJ2-7; clone_size: .; d_call: TRBD2
cdr3_aa: CASSLTLESYEQYF; cdr3_nt: TGTGCCAGCAGCTTAACTTTGGAATCCTACGAGCAGTACTTC; v_call: TRBV11-2; j_call: TRBJ2-7; clone_size: once; d_call: .
cdr3_aa: CASSALRTGDGYGYTF; cdr3_nt: TGCGCCAGCAGCGCCCTACGGACAGGGGATGGGTATGGCTACACCTTC; v_call: TRBV5-1; j_call: TRBJ1-2; clone_size: .; d_call: TRBD1
cdr3_aa: CASSRGLAGTTDTQYF; cdr3_nt: TGTGCCAGCTCACGGGGACTAGCGGGTACCACAGATACGCAGTATTTT; v_call: TRBV18; j_call: TRBJ2-3; clone_size: .; d_call: TRBD2
cdr3_aa: CASSQSGGAPNEQFF; cdr3_nt: TGTGCCAGTAGTCAAAGCGGGGGGGCCCCCAATGAGCAGTTCTTC; v_call: TRBV19; j_call: TRBJ2-1; clone_size: .; d_call: TRBD2
cdr3_aa: CASSPRTLTGTRDNYGYTF; cdr3_nt: TGTGCCAGCAGTCCGCGAACGTTAACCGGGACAAGGGATAACTATGGCTACACCTTC; v_call: TRBV28; j_call: TRBJ1-2; clone_size: .; d_call: .
cdr3_aa: CASRWNPGSSSGANVLTF; cdr3_nt: TGTGCCAGCAGGTGGAATCCGGGGTCGAGCTCTGGGGCCAACGTCCTGACTTTC; v_call: TRBV28; j_call: TRBJ2-6; clone_size: .; d_call: .
cdr3_aa: CASSEPFSQGEGGYTF; cdr3_nt: TGTGCCAGCAGTGAACCCTTCTCGCAGGGGGAAGGTGGCTACACCTTC; v_call: TRBV6-1; j_call: TRBJ1-2; clone_size: .; d_call: TRBD1
cdr3_aa: CASSPPGGSEAFF; cdr3_nt: TGTGCCAGCAGTCCCCCCGGGGGGAGTGAAGCTTTCTTT; v_call: TRBV6-6; j_call: TRBJ1-1; clone_size: .; d_call: .
cdr3_aa: CASSQGFGTSGYNEQFF; cdr3_nt: TGCGCCAGCAGCCAAGGATTCGGGACTAGCGGCTACAATGAGCAGTTCTTC; v_call: TRBV4-1; j_call: TRBJ2-1; clone_size: .; d_call: TRBD2
cdr3_aa: CASHSGRGRSMQYF; cdr3_nt: TGTGCCAGCCATAGCGGGAGGGGACGGAGTATGCAGTATTTT; v_call: TRBV27; j_call: TRBJ2-3; clone_size: .; d_call: TRBD2
cdr3_aa: CASSFGAQLYEQYF; cdr3_nt: TGTGCCAGCAGTTTCGGGGCCCAGTTGTACGAGCAGTACTTC; v_call: TRBV27; j_call: TRBJ2-7; clone_size: once; d_call: .
cdr3_aa: CASSLSGTETDTQYF; cdr3_nt: TGTGCCAGCAGCTTGTCCGGGACAGAGACAGATACGCAGTATTTT; v_call: TRBV5-4; j_call: TRBJ2-3; clone_size: .; d_call: TRBD1
cdr3_aa: CASSRGGIETQYF; cdr3_nt: TGTGCCAGCAGTCGTGGGGGGATAGAGACCCAGTACTTC; v_call: TRBV28; j_call: TRBJ2-5; clone_size: once; d_call: .
cdr3_aa: CARLAEGETQYF; cdr3_nt: TGTGCCCGGCTGGCGGAGGGGGAGACCCAGTACTTC; v_call: TRBV6-4; j_call: TRBJ2-5; clone_size: .; d_call: .
cdr3_aa: CASSYRENQPQHF; cdr3_nt: TGTGCCAGCAGTTACAGGGAGAATCAGCCCCAGCATTTT; v_call: TRBV6-5; j_call: TRBJ1-5; clone_size: .; d_call: .
cdr3_aa: CASSSGQGGKIGIQYF; cdr3_nt: TGTGCCAGCAGCTCCGGACAGGGGGGAAAAATAGGCATTCAGTACTTC; v_call: TRBV7-2; j_call: TRBJ2-4; clone_size: .; d_call: TRBD1